Sequencing of this T cell receptor beta chain was carried out in a study of T cell responses to AZD1222 COVID-19 vaccine. Libraries were prepared by immunoSEQ multiplex PCR; TCRdb keeps only in-frame clonotypes and omits some of them. The data contain approximately 150,000 clones, 85% to 95% of them singletons. This clone occurred a few times. In germline, CDR1 is SGHRS, CDR2 YFSETQ. V trimming: 4 bases; J trimming: 6 bases; junction bases outside the gene matches: 9. CDR3 length equals 14 residues. The sequence was obtained from an adult in good health. The sequenced sample was peripheral blood, obtained on day 0 of AZD1222 vaccination. This chain uses TRBV5-1 with TRBJ1-2, with 7 nucleotides matching TRBD1. This chain's CDR3 is CASSTGTVGDGYTF. The CDR3, as DNA: TGCGCCAGCAGCACAGGGACAGTGGGGGATGGCTACACCTTC.